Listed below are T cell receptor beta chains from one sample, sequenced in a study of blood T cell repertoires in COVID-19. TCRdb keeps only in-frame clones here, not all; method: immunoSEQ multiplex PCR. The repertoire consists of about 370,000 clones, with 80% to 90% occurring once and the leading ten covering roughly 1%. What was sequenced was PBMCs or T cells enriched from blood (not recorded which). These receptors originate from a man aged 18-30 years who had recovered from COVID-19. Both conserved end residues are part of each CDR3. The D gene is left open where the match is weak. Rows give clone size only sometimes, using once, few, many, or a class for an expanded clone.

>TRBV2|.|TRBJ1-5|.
CASYRGPGFVNQPQHF
TGTGCCAGCTATAGAGGCCCGGGGTTTGTCAATCAGCCCCAGCATTTT
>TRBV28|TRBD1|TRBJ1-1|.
CASSLYRGMGTEAFF
TGTGCCAGCAGTTTGTACAGGGGAATGGGCACTGAAGCTTTCTTT
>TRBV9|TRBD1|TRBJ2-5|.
CASSVAGQGVETQYF
TGTGCCAGCAGCGTAGCGGGACAGGGCGTAGAGACCCAGTACTTC
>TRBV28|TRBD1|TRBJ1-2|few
CASRAGTGAYGYTF
TGTGCCAGCAGGGCCGGGACAGGGGCCTATGGCTACACCTTC
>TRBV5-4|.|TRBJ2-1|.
CASSLDLVRVVYNEQFF
TGTGCCAGCAGCTTGGACTTGGTCAGGGTGGTTTACAATGAGCAGTTCTTC
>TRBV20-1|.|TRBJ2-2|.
CSASSHYLPGELFF
TGCAGTGCTAGTTCCCACTACCTGCCCGGGGAGCTGTTTTTT
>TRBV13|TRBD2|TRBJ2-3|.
CASRVSGSTDTQYF
TGTGCCAGCAGAGTTAGCGGGAGCACAGATACGCAGTATTTT
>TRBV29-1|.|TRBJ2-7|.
CSVVDSRSYEQYF
TGCAGCGTTGTGGACAGCCGCTCCTACGAGCAGTACTTC
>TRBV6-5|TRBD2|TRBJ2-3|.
CASRYTSGGPADTQYF
TGTGCCAGCAGGTACACTAGCGGGGGGCCGGCAGATACGCAGTATTTT
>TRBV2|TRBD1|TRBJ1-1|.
CASSDRGPNTEAFF
TGTGCCAGCAGTGATAGGGGGCCAAACACTGAAGCTTTCTTT
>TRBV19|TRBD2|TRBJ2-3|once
CASSSARGLADTQYF
TGTGCCAGTAGTTCCGCTCGAGGACTAGCAGATACGCAGTATTTT
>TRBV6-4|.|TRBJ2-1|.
CASSASPYNEQFF
TGTGCCAGCAGCGCGAGCCCCTACAATGAGCAGTTCTTC
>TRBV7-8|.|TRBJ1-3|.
CASSLRGTIYF
TGTGCCAGCAGCCTGCGTGGCACCATATATTTT
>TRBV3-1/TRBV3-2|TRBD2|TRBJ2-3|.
CASSQDPPSGSTDTQYF
TGTGCCAGCAGCCAAGATCCCCCTAGCGGAAGCACAGATACGCAGTATTTT
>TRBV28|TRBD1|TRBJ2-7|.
CASSFSLTGGAYEQYF
TGTGCCAGCAGTTTCTCGCTGACAGGGGGCGCGTACGAGCAGTACTTC
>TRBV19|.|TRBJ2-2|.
CASRLAMNTGELFF
TGTGCCAGTAGACTAGCTATGAACACCGGGGAGCTGTTTTTT